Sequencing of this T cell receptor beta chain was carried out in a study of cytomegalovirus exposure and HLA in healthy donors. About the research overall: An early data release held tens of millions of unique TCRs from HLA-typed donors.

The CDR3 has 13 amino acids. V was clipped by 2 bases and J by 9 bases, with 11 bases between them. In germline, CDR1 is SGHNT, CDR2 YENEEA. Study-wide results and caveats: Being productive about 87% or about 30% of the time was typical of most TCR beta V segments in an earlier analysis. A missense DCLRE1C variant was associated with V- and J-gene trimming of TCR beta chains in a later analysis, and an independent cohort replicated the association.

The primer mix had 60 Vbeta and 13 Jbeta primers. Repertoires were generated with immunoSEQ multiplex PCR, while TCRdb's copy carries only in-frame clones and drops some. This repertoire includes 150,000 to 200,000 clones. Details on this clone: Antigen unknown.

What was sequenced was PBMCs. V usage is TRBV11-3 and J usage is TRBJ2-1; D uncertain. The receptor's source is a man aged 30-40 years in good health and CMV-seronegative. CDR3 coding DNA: TGTGCCAGCAGCTTATTTCCCACAACTGAGCAGTTCTTC. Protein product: CASSLFPTTEQFF.